The following is a T cell receptor (beta chain) sequence with its context. The data derive from a study of blood T cell repertoires in COVID-19. Clones were sequenced by immunoSEQ multiplex PCR, and TCRdb holds only the in-frame ones, with some missing. The sample lists roughly 87,000 clones, 60% to 80% seen once, with about 4.2% in the top ten. CDR1 and CDR2 (germline): SGHAT, FQNNGV. There are 15 residues in the CDR3. The V end was cut by 5 bases, the J end by 4 bases, with 14 bases between. The sequencing input was peripheral blood. The V and J genes are TRBV11-2 and TRBJ2-2, with TRBD2 as a possible D gene (5 bases). The sequence was collected from a woman in her 50s with acute or convalescent COVID-19. CDR3 amino acids: CASSPLAGSTGELFF. DNA of the CDR3: TGTGCCAGCAGCCCCCTAGCCGGTAGCACCGGGGAGCTGTTTTTT.